The rows below give T cell receptor beta chains drawn from one sample of a study of T cell repertoires in cytomegalovirus infection. In TCRdb, the reads were re-called with MiXCR into one record per CDR3 protein. This sample has roughly 630,000 distinct CDR3 sequences, with approximately 24% found just once. The material sequenced was CD8+ T cells from PBMCs. The receptor source for this set is a human donor in good health (CMV status not recorded). Some clones in this sample may be carry-over from other donors' samples. CDR3s include the opening cysteine and the closing phenylalanine or tryptophan. Fields, in order: CDR3 length, V gene, clone size, J gene, D gene, CDR3 DNA, CDR3 protein. D genes are given only for firm matches. Clone size is given for some rows only: seen once, a few or many times, or a class if the clone is expanded.

length: 16
V: TRBV10-3
size: once
J: TRBJ2-6
D: TRBD1
DNA: TGTGCCTCCCTGGACAGGGTTACTTCTGGGGCCAACGTCCTGACTTTC
CDR3: CASLDRVTSGANVLTF

length: 14
V: TRBV7-2
size: .
J: TRBJ2-7
D: TRBD2
DNA: TGTGCCAGCAGCTTATCTAGCGGGGGTTACGAGCAGTACTTC
CDR3: CASSLSSGGYEQYF

length: 14
V: TRBV7-9
size: .
J: TRBJ2-1
D: TRBD1
DNA: TGTGCCAGCAGCCCGACCTTCAGGGGGAATGAGCAGTTCTTC
CDR3: CASSPTFRGNEQFF

length: 15
V: TRBV25-1
size: .
J: TRBJ2-1
D: .
DNA: TGTGCCAGCAGTGAAAGACCCTTCGTTACGGATGAGCAGTTCTTC
CDR3: CASSERPFVTDEQFF

length: 13
V: TRBV7-2
size: .
J: TRBJ2-1
D: .
DNA: TGTGCCAGCAGCTTATATGGGCCCAATGAGCAGTTCTTC
CDR3: CASSLYGPNEQFF

length: 15
V: TRBV24-1
size: few
J: TRBJ2-3
D: TRBD1
DNA: TGTGCCACCAGTCTTAGGGGGCTGGGCACAGATACGCAGTATTTT
CDR3: CATSLRGLGTDTQYF

length: 15
V: TRBV20-1
size: .
J: TRBJ2-1
D: TRBD2
DNA: TGCAGTGCTAGAGAGGTAGCGGGGGGCTTCGGGGAGCAGTTCTTC
CDR3: CSAREVAGGFGEQFF

length: 13
V: TRBV10-2
size: many
J: TRBJ2-7
D: .
DNA: TGCGCCATCCGGGGGACCGACGCCTACGAGCAGTACTTC
CDR3: CAIRGTDAYEQYF

length: 13
V: TRBV20-1
size: few
J: TRBJ1-1
D: .
DNA: TGCAGTCTGGACACCTTCGAGGACACTGAAGCTTTCTTT
CDR3: CSLDTFEDTEAFF

length: 13
V: TRBV6-6
size: .
J: TRBJ1-1
D: .
DNA: TGTGCCAGCAGATCCACGGCGGGGCCTGAAGCTTTCTTT
CDR3: CASRSTAGPEAFF

length: 17
V: TRBV6-5
size: .
J: TRBJ2-3
D: .
DNA: TGTGCCAGCAGTTACACGTCAGCCATACCGATTACAGATACGCAGTATTTT
CDR3: CASSYTSAIPITDTQYF

length: 17
V: TRBV6-6
size: few
J: TRBJ1-6
D: TRBD1
DNA: TGTGCCAGCAGTTACCCACCGGACAGGTTGAGGGGTTCACCCCTCCACTTT
CDR3: CASSYPPDRLRGSPLHF

length: 12
V: TRBV29-1
size: .
J: TRBJ1-1
D: .
DNA: TGCAGCGTGCCGCAGGGGAACACTGAAGCTTTCTTT
CDR3: CSVPQGNTEAFF

length: 15
V: TRBV28
size: few
J: TRBJ1-2
D: .
DNA: TGTGCCAGCAGTTTAAGACCGCTAAGGCATTATGGCTACACCTTC
CDR3: CASSLRPLRHYGYTF

length: 14
V: TRBV27
size: few
J: TRBJ2-7
D: .
DNA: TGTGCCAGCAGCTCCTGGGAGCGGATGGACGAGCAGTACTTC
CDR3: CASSSWERMDEQYF

length: 15
V: TRBV7-8
size: many
J: TRBJ2-5
D: .
DNA: TGTGCCAGCAGCTTAGTTGCGACCATTCAAGAGACCCAGTACTTC
CDR3: CASSLVATIQETQYF

length: 12
V: TRBV29-1
size: few
J: TRBJ1-1
D: TRBD1
DNA: TGCAGCGCCAGGACAGGGGAGGATGAAGCTTTCTTT
CDR3: CSARTGEDEAFF

length: 15
V: TRBV11-1
size: many
J: TRBJ1-5
D: TRBD1
DNA: TGTGCCAGCAGCCCCGGGACAGAATACAATCAGCCCCAGCATTTT
CDR3: CASSPGTEYNQPQHF

length: 13
V: TRBV20-1
size: .
J: TRBJ2-2
D: .
DNA: TGCAGTGCAACGGACAGAAACACTGGGGAGCTGTTTTTT
CDR3: CSATDRNTGELFF

length: 14
V: TRBV7-9
size: .
J: TRBJ2-7
D: .
DNA: TGTGCCAGCAGCTTCCCGGGAAAGGGGAACGAGCAGTACTTC
CDR3: CASSFPGKGNEQYF

length: 17
V: TRBV28
size: few
J: TRBJ2-2
D: .
DNA: TGTGCCAGCAGTCTCAAGCTGGGGGGGGCGGACACCGGGGAGCTGTTTTTT
CDR3: CASSLKLGGADTGELFF

length: 17
V: TRBV28
size: .
J: TRBJ2-3
D: TRBD2
DNA: TGTGCCAGCAGTCCAGACATTAGCGGGGGGCTTACAGATACGCAGTATTTT
CDR3: CASSPDISGGLTDTQYF

length: 15
V: TRBV5-1
size: few
J: TRBJ2-7
D: TRBD2
DNA: TGCGCCAGCAGCTCAGGACTAGTGGCCTCCTACGAGCAGTACTTC
CDR3: CASSSGLVASYEQYF

length: 15
V: TRBV29-1
size: .
J: TRBJ2-7
D: .
DNA: TGCAGCGTTGGCCCCCGAGACAGTGCCTCCTACGAGCAGTACTTC
CDR3: CSVGPRDSASYEQYF

length: 16
V: TRBV7-2
size: many
J: TRBJ2-1
D: TRBD2
DNA: TGTGCCAGCAGCTTAGATTTAGCGGGGCCCTACAATGAGCAGTTCTTC
CDR3: CASSLDLAGPYNEQFF

length: 12
V: TRBV28
size: .
J: TRBJ1-1
D: .
DNA: TGTGCAGGGTCCGGGGATGGCGCTGAAGCTTTCTTT
CDR3: CAGSGDGAEAFF

length: 12
V: TRBV6-1
size: .
J: TRBJ2-1
D: TRBD1
DNA: TGTGCCAGCGGGACAGGGTACAATGAGCAGTTCTTC
CDR3: CASGTGYNEQFF

length: 15
V: TRBV20-1
size: few
J: TRBJ2-5
D: .
DNA: TGCAGTGCTAGAGATCTTATAGGGACGGCGGAGACCCAGTACTTC
CDR3: CSARDLIGTAETQYF